This T cell receptor beta chain was profiled in a study of T cells in Graves' hyperthyroidism and ophthalmopathy. Amplified TCR beta CDR3 regions came from RNA transcripts. HTBI primers were employed in a first-round RT-PCR of the TCR CDR3. TCRdb re-analysed the multiplex PCR reads in MiXCR, keeping a single row per CDR3 protein. The sample carries some 620,000 distinct CDR3 sequences, around 15% recorded once. This clonotype was seen ten or more times. Sample: blood. This TCR came from a woman between 25 and 40 years old with Graves' hyperthyroidism.

For the CDR3, the DNA is TGTGCCAGCAGAAGAGGGATCGGAACTAATGAAAAACTGTTTTTT. Amino acids: CASRRGIGTNEKLFF. The rearrangement uses TRBV11-2 and TRBJ1-4; no reliable D call. Germline V CDR1 and CDR2: SGHAT, FQNNGV. Trimming removed 6 bases from V and 1 base from J, with 12 bases in between. The length of the CDR3 is 15 residues.